What follows are 30 T cell receptor beta chains derived from one specimen sequenced in a study of T cells after yellow fever vaccination. TCRdb redid the calling of the 5' RACE reads with MiXCR, one entry per CDR3 protein. The repertoire includes about 630,000 distinct CDR3 sequences, 9% to 15% of them detected once, and 15% sits in the top ten. The specimen comprised PBMCs, sampled on the day of the yellow fever booster vaccination. The receptors come from a man aged 25-45 years who received the YFV17D yellow fever vaccine.

V is TRBV20-1 and J is TRBJ2-5; D might be TRBD1 (5 bases). From germline, CDR1 is DFQATT and CDR2 SNEGSKA (reference sequence). The CDR3 spans 11 residues. V lost 6 bases and J lost 3, with 8 bases in between. CDR3 region: CSAETEETQYF. The CDR3 region has the DNA TGCAGTGCCGAGACAGAAGAGACCCAGTACTTC.

The chain carries TRBV29-1 and TRBJ2-3; 7 bases are shared with TRBD2. The CDR3 is made up of 14 amino acids. Unmatched junction bases numbered 8, after V lost 7 bases and J lost 1 base. Germline CDR1 is SQVTM and CDR2 is ANQGSEA. The CDR3 DNA reads TGCAGCGCAGGCCCTACTAGCGGCACAGATACGCAGTATTTT. It specifies CSAGPTSGTDTQYF.

The chain has TRBV2 and TRBJ2-7; 12 bases map to TRBD2. V lost 3 bases to trimming and J lost 0 bases; unmatched junction nucleotides: 6. The CDR3 spans 17 residues. Germline CDR1 and CDR2: SNHLY and FYNNEI. CDR3 sequence (DNA): TGTGCCAGCAGTGACCCTAGCGGGAGGGCGACCTCCTACGAGCAGTACTTC. Its translation: CASSDPSGRATSYEQYF.

V gene TRBV12-3 or TRBV12-4 combines with J gene TRBJ2-7, with D possibly being TRBD2 (6 bases). The CDR3 runs to 14 residues. Trimming removed 4 bases from V and 0 bases from J, with 10 bases in between. The CDR3 loop is CASSSTTSSYEQYF. As DNA, the CDR3 is TGTGCCAGCAGTTCCACGACTAGCTCCTACGAGCAGTACTTC.

This clonotype was observed at least ten times. The chain links TRBV4-3 to TRBJ2-7; D is uncertain. The germline V and J ends were trimmed by 4 bases and 6 bases, with 13 bases remaining between them. This CDR3 region has 13 residues. Germline values: CDR1 LGHNA, CDR2 YSLEER. The CDR3 DNA sequence: TGCGCCAGCAGCCTTTGGACCCGGACCGAGCAGTACTTC. It translates to CASSLWTRTEQYF.

The chain links TRBV5-1 to TRBJ2-4; D is perhaps TRBD2 (6 bases). The V end lost 0 bases, the J end lost 6 bases, and 10 bases lay between the germline ends. Germline-derived CDR1 and CDR2 are SGHRS and YFSETQ. The CDR3 is 14 amino acids. CDR3 sequence reads: CASSLADGGNIQYF. CDR3 sequence (DNA): TGCGCCAGCAGCTTGGCCGACGGGGGAAACATTCAGTACTTC.

The rearrangement links TRBV30 to TRBJ2-1; 7 bases match TRBD2. This CDR3 spans 11 amino acids. With V trimmed by 2 bases and J by 9 bases, 1 base remained unmatched. Looked up from germline, CDR1 is GTSNPN and CDR2 is SVGIG (reference sequence). The CDR3 nucleotides are TGTGCCTGGAGTAGCGGGGCTGAGCAGTTCTTC. This codes for CAWSSGAEQFF.

This clonotype was picked up a small number of times. The CDR3 DNA sequence: TGTGCCAGCAGCGTAGTCTGGCAGGGCGGTGAAGCTTTCTTT. Translated, it gives CASSVVWQGGEAFF. This sequence joins TRBV9 and TRBJ1-1; possibly TRBD1 for D (5 bases). V lost 0 bases and J 7 bases, leaving 13 bases between the germline ends. CDR3 length: 14 amino acids. Germline V gives CDR1 SGDLS, CDR2 YYNGEE.

This clonotype was detected a few times. This chain links TRBV6-2 or TRBV6-3 with TRBJ2-1; 13 positions match TRBD2. CDR3 length equals 16 residues. In germline, CDR1 is MNHEY, CDR2 SVGEGT. Losses at the gene ends were 4 bases for V and 4 bases for J; bases not matched to a gene: 4. The CDR3 bases are TGTGCCAGCAGTTCACTAGCGGGAGGGTGGTACAATGAGCAGTTCTTC. It is translated as CASSSLAGGWYNEQFF.

This clonotype was detected a few times. The rearrangement links TRBV6-5 to TRBJ2-6; D is ambiguous. Trimming left V 3 bases short and J 2 bases short, with 8 bases between. The germline V gene encodes CDR1 MNHEY and CDR2 SVGAGI. The CDR3 has 15 amino acids. The CDR3 DNA reads TGTGCCAGCAGTTATTCGCAGACTGGGGCCAACGTCCTGACTTTC. It codes for CASSYSQTGANVLTF.

The chain combines TRBV5-6 with TRBJ2-2; 11 bases are a match to TRBD1. Germline V lookup: CDR1 SGHDT, CDR2 YYEEEE. The CDR3 loop spans 15 amino acids. The junction had 3 bases not matched to a gene; V was cut back by 1 base and J by 7 bases. CDR3 sequence (DNA): TGTGCCAGCAGCTTGATGGGACAGGGGGTCGGGGAGCTGTTTTTT. Encoded protein: CASSLMGQGVGELFF.

This clonotype has a handful of counts. The chain has TRBV24-1 and TRBJ2-5, with D maybe TRBD2 (6 bases). Germline V CDR1 and CDR2: KGHDR, SFDVKD. V was shortened by 3 bases and J by 2 bases, with 12 bases between the two germline ends. The CDR3 has 15 amino acids. The CDR3 region has the DNA TGTGCCACCAGTGATCCGACTAGTCCGCAAGAGACCCAGTACTTC. Amino acid sequence: CATSDPTSPQETQYF.

This clonotype was seen a few times. The chain uses TRBV5-1 and TRBJ2-1; D perhaps matches TRBD1 (6 bases). This CDR3 contains 15 residues. V was clipped by 4 bases and J by 5 bases, with 16 bases between them. Germline CDR1 is SGHRS and CDR2 is YFSETQ. The DNA of the CDR3 is TGCGCCAGCAGCGTCCAGGGGATCGGAAACAATGAGCAGTTCTTC. Protein sequence: CASSVQGIGNNEQFF.

V usage is TRBV20-1 and J usage is TRBJ2-7, with 9 positions matching TRBD1. Germline CDR1 DFQATT, CDR2 SNEGSKA (reference sequence). V shed 3 bases and J 5 bases; nucleotides not matched to a gene: 8. The CDR3 totals 14 residues. The CDR3 DNA is TGCAGTGCTAGGTCGTCGGACAGGGGAAACGAGCAGTACTTC. Encoded protein: CSARSSDRGNEQYF.

The CDR3 region has the DNA TGCAGCGTTGACGGTGAGAGGGGTGTAGGCTATGGCTACACCTTC. Translating gives CSVDGERGVGYGYTF. This sequence joins TRBV29-1 and TRBJ1-2; D might be TRBD1 (5 bases). CDR1 and CDR2 (germline): SQVTM, ANQGSEA. V was cut by 3 bases and J by 4 bases, with 18 bases left in between. This CDR3 has 15 amino acids.

The chain links TRBV20-1 to TRBJ1-1; a weak D match, TRBD1 (5 bases). There are 13 residues in the CDR3. Germline lookup yields CDR1 DFQATT and CDR2 SNEGSKA (reference sequence). Trimming shortened V by 0 bases and J by 5 bases, and 10 bases separated the two germline ends. This CDR3 reads CSAREGTVTEAFF. CDR3 coding DNA: TGCAGTGCTAGAGAGGGGACTGTAACTGAAGCTTTCTTT.

This clonotype was detected only a few times. The V call is TRBV5-1, the J call TRBJ1-6; D unclear. The germline V gene has CDR1 SGHRS and CDR2 YFSETQ. The CDR3 extends over 14 amino acids. V was trimmed by 1 base and J by 5 bases, leaving 7 bases between them. CDR3 sequence: CASSLTKDNSPLHF. Here the CDR3 DNA reads TGCGCCAGCAGCTTGACTAAAGATAATTCACCCCTCCACTTT.

A few counts support this clonotype. The chain recombines TRBV7-9 with TRBJ2-7; D ambiguous. Germline V CDR1 and CDR2: SEHNR, FQNEAQ (reference sequence). CDR3 length: 14 residues. V was trimmed by 8 bases and J by 2 bases, leaving 16 bases between them. DNA of the CDR3: TGTGCCAGCTCCCTCTCGGCAGGCACCTACGAGCAGTACTTC. It is translated as CASSLSAGTYEQYF.

The table lists this clonotype with a few counts. CDR3 region: CSVEFRIQVNRNEQFF. The CDR3 DNA reads as TGCAGCGTTGAGTTCCGGATCCAGGTTAATCGCAATGAGCAGTTCTTC. This chain links TRBV29-1 with TRBJ2-1; no definite D call. In germline, CDR1 is SQVTM, CDR2 ANQGSEA. V dropped 3 bases and J dropped 6 bases, with 21 bases sitting between them. This CDR3 spans 16 amino acids.

This clonotype was found a few times. The gene calls are TRBV7-2 and TRBJ2-7; the D call may be TRBD1 or TRBD2 (6 bases each). In germline, CDR1 is SGHTA, CDR2 FQGNSA. CDR3 length equals 16 residues. Trimming removed 1 base from V and 6 bases from J, with 19 bases in between. In DNA form, the CDR3 reads TGTGCCAGCAGCTTAGTTGGGGGGCGGACCCGGGTCGAGCAGTACTTC. This codes for CASSLVGGRTRVEQYF.

The chain links TRBV7-6 to TRBJ2-5, with 7 bases that match TRBD2. CDR3 length: 15 amino acids. Germline values: CDR1 SGHVS, CDR2 FNYEAQ. J was trimmed by 5 bases and V by 2 bases; bases with no gene match: 8. CDR3 coding DNA: TGTGCCAGCAGCTTAAATGTGGGAGCGGGGGAGACCCAGTACTTC. This gives the protein CASSLNVGAGETQYF.

J is TRBJ2-2 and V is TRBV6-1, with a possible D match to TRBD1 (6 bases). Trimming pared 7 bases from V and 0 bases from J, leaving 15 bases between. CDR3 size: 16 residues. Germline CDR1 is MNHNS and CDR2 is SASEGT. CDR3: CASIPRGHTNTGELFF. CDR3 bases: TGTGCCAGCATCCCCAGGGGCCATACGAACACCGGGGAGCTGTTTTTT.

This chain links TRBV9 with TRBJ2-1; TRBD1 aligns across 9 bases. V was pared by 3 bases and J by 2 bases, with 6 bases of the junction left unmatched. Germline V gene data show CDR1 as SGDLS and CDR2 as YYNGEE. CDR3 length: 16 amino acids. The chain's CDR3 is CASSAPGQGAYNEQFF. The CDR3 bases are TGTGCCAGCAGCGCTCCGGGACAGGGAGCCTACAATGAGCAGTTCTTC.

This sequence joins TRBV20-1 and TRBJ2-3; 11 bases are shared with TRBD2. With 8 bases clipped from V and 1 base from J, the junction kept 2 bases outside the gene matches. The CDR3 is 13 residues long. CDR1 DFQATT and CDR2 SNEGSKA come from the germline V gene (reference sequence). CDR3 bases: TGCAGTCTAGCGGGAGGAGGCACAGATACGCAGTATTTT. Its translation: CSLAGGGTDTQYF.

The V and J genes are TRBV21-1 and TRBJ2-7; TRBD1 is taken as the D call from the table, unchecked against the DNA. TRBV21-1 is a documented pseudogene. The CDR3 has 20 residues. The CDR3 DNA is TGTGCCAGCAGCAAAGTCCTCCAAGGGGGACAGGGGGCGAGTAGATACGAGCAGTACTTC. As protein: CASSKVLQGGQGASRYEQYF.

This clonotype was counted only a few times. The chain combines TRBV7-9 with TRBJ2-7; D ambiguous. The CDR3 length is 14 residues. V dropped 6 bases and J dropped 2 bases, with 14 bases sitting between them. The germline CDR1 and CDR2 sequences are SEHNR and FQNEAQ (reference sequence). The CDR3 bases are TGTGCCAGCAGTCGTCCTGGCGGTCCCTACGAGCAGTACTTC. It codes for CASSRPGGPYEQYF.

This clonotype was detected only a few times. This rearrangement joins TRBV7-2 to TRBJ2-3, with D hard to call. The CDR3 has 14 amino acids. In germline, CDR1 is SGHTA, CDR2 FQGNSA. Trimming pared 7 bases from V and 5 bases from J, leaving 16 bases between. The CDR3 here is CASTPRRVGDTQYF. In nucleotides, the CDR3 is TGTGCCAGCACCCCCCGCCGGGTGGGAGATACGCAGTATTTT.

This clonotype showed up just a few times. V and J are TRBV7-2 and TRBJ1-2; 7 bases line up with TRBD1. Germline trimming cut 8 bases from V and 4 bases from J; bases unmatched to any gene: 7. The V gene's germline CDR1 is SGHTA and CDR2 FQGNSA. This CDR3 is built from 13 residues. CDR3 in DNA: TGTGCCAGCGGCTCTTCAGGGGGCTATGGCTACACCTTC. It encodes CASGSSGGYGYTF.

The rearrangement links TRBV11-2 to TRBJ2-2, with D tentatively TRBD2 (5 bases). Germline V gene sequence: CDR1 SGHAT, CDR2 FQNNGV. The CDR3 is 19 amino acids. Trimming left V 7 bases short and J 0 bases short, with 24 bases between. CDR3: CASIQHNAASYANTGELFF. In DNA form, the CDR3 reads TGTGCCAGCATACAACATAATGCGGCTAGCTACGCGAACACCGGGGAGCTGTTTTTT. Combining the CDR3 with reference TRBV11-2 and TRBJ2-2 gives the whole variable domain EAGVAQSPRYKIIEKRQSVAFWCNPISGHATLYWYQQILGQGPKLLIQFQNNGVVDDSQLPKDRFSAERLKGVDSTLKIQPAKLEDSAVYLCASIQHNAASYANTGELFFGEGSRLTVL.

This clonotype was detected only a few times. This chain connects TRBV4-3 to TRBJ1-3, with D unresolved. CDR3 length: 13 amino acids. The germline CDR1 and CDR2 sequences are LGHNA and YSLEER. V was shortened by 3 bases and J by 9 bases, with 12 bases between the two germline ends. CDR3 sequence (DNA): TGCGCCAGCAGCCAGGACCACCGCGGCACCATATATTTT. Amino acid sequence: CASSQDHRGTIYF.